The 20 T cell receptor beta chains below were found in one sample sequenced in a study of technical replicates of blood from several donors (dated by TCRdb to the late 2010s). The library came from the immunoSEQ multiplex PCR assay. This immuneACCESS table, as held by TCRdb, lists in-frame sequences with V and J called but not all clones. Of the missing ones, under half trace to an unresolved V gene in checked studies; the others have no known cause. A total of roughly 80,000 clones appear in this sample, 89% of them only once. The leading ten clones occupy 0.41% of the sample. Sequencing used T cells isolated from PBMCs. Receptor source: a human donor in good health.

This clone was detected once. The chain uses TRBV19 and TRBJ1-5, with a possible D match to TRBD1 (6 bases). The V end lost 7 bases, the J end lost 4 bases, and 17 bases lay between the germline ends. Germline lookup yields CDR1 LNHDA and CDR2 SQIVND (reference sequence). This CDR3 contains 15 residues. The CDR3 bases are TGTGCCAGTACAGGGCAGGGGTTCCAAAATCAGCCCCAGCATTTT. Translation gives CASTGQGFQNQPQHF.

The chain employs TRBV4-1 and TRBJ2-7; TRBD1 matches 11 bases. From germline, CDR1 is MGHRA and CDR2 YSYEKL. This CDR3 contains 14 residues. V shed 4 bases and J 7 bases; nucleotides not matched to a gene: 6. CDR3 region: CASSPGQGAGEQYF. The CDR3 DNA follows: TGCGCCAGCAGCCCCGGACAGGGGGCAGGGGAGCAGTACTTC.

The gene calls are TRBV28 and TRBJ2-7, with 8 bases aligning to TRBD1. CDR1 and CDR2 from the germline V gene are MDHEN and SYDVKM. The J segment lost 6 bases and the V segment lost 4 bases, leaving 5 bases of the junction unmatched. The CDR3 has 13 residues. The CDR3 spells CASSWTGSSEQYF. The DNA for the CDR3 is TGTGCCAGCAGTTGGACAGGGAGTTCCGAGCAGTACTTC.

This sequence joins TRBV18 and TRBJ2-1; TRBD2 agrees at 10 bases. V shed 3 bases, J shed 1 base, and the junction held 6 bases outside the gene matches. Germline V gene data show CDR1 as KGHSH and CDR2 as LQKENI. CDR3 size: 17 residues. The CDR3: CASSPSASGGSYNEQFF. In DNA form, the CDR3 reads TGTGCCAGCTCACCCTCGGCTAGCGGGGGATCCTACAATGAGCAGTTCTTC.

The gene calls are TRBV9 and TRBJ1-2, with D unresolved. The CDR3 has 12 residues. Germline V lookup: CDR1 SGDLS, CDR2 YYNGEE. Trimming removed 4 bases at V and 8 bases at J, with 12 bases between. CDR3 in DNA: TGTGCCAGCAGCCAAACCGGTCGAGGCTACACCTTC. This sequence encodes CASSQTGRGYTF.

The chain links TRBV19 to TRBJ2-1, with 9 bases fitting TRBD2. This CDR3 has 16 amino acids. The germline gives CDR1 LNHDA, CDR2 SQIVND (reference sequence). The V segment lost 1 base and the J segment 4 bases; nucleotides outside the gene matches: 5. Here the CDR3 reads CASSIVKTSGYNEQFF. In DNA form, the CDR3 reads TGTGCCAGTAGTATAGTCAAGACTAGCGGTTACAATGAGCAGTTCTTC.

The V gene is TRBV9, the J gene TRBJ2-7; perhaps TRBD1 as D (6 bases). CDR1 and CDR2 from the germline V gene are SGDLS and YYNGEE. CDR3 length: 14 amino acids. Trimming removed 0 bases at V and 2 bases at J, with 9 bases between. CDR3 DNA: TGTGCCAGCAGCGTAGGGGGACACCCCTACGAGCAGTACTTC. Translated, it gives CASSVGGHPYEQYF.

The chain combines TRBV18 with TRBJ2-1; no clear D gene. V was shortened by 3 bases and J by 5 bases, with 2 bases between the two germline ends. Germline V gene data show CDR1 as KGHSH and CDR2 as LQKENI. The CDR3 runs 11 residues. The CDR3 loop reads CASSPNNEQFF. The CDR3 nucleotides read TGTGCCAGCTCACCTAACAATGAGCAGTTCTTC.

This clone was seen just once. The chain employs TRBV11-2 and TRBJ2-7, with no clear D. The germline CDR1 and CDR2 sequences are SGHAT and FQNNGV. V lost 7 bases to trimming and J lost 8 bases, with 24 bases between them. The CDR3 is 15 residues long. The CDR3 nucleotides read TGTGCCAGCAAGCCCATGGCTCCCCTAGAGAGTAAGCAGTACTTC. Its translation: CASKPMAPLESKQYF.

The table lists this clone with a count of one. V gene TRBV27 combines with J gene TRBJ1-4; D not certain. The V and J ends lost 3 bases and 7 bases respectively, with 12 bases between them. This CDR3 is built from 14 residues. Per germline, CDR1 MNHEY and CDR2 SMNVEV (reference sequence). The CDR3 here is CASSFAREVEKLFF. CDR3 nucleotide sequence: TGTGCCAGCAGTTTTGCCCGGGAGGTTGAAAAACTGTTTTTT. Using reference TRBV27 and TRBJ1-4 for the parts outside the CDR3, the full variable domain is EAQVTQNPRYLITVTGKKLTVTCSQNMNHEYMSWYRQDPGLGLRQIYYSMNVEVTDKGDVPEGYKVSRKEKRNFPLILESPSPNQTSLYFCASSFAREVEKLFFGSGTQLSVL.

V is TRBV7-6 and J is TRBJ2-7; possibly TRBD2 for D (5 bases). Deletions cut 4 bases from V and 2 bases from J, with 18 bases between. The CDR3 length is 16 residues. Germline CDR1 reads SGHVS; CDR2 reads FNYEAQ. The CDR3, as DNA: TGTGCCAGCAGCTCTTCGGACTGGGCCTCCCCCTACGAGCAGTACTTC. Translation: CASSSSDWASPYEQYF.

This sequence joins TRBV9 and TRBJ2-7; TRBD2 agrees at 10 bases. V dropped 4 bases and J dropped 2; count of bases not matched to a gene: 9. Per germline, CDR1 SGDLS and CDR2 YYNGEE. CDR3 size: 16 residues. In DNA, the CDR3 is TGTGCCAGCAGCCTTAGCCTAGCGGGGGCTACCTACGAGCAGTACTTC. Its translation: CASSLSLAGATYEQYF.

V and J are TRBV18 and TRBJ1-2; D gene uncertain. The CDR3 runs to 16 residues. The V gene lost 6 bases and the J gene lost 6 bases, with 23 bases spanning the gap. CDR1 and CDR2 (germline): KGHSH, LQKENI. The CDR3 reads CASSPGAELGIHGYTF. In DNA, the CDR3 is TGTGCCAGCTCCCCTGGCGCAGAACTAGGGATCCATGGCTACACCTTC.

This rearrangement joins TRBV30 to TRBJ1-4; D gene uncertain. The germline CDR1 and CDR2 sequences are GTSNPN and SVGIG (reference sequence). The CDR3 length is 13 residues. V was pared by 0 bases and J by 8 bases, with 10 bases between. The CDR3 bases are TGTGCCTGGAGTGTACAAGCGGGAGAAAAACTGTTTTTT. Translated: CAWSVQAGEKLFF.

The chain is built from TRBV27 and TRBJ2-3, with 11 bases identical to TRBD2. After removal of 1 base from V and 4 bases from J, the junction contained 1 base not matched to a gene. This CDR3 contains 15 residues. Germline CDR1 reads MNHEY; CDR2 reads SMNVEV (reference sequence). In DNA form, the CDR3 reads TGTGCCAGCAGTTTATTAGCGGGAGGGTCAGATACGCAGTATTTT. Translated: CASSLLAGGSDTQYF.

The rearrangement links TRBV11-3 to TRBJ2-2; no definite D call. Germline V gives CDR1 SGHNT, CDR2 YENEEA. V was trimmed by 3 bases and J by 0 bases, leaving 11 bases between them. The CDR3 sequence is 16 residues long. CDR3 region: CASSFRGGANTGELFF. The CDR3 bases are TGTGCCAGCAGCTTTAGAGGCGGAGCGAACACCGGGGAGCTGTTTTTT.

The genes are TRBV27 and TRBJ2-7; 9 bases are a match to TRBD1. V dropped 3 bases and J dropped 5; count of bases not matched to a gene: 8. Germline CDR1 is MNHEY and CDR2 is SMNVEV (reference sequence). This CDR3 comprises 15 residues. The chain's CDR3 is CASSLGDREINEQYF. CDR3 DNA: TGTGCCAGCAGTTTGGGGGACAGGGAGATCAACGAGCAGTACTTC.

DNA for the CDR3: TGTGCCAGCCAGACAAGCATGAACACTGAAGCTTTCTTT. As protein: CASQTSMNTEAFF. The chain couples TRBV18 to TRBJ1-1; unclear D gene. CDR3 length: 13 residues. Germline values: CDR1 KGHSH, CDR2 LQKENI. The V and J ends lost 8 bases and 0 bases respectively, with 10 bases between them.

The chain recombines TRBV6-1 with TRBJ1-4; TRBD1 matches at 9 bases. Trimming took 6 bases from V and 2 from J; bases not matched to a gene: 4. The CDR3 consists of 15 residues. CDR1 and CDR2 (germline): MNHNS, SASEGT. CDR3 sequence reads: CASRDRGGTNEKLFF. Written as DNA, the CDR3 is TGTGCCAGCAGGGACAGGGGTGGTACTAATGAAAAACTGTTTTTT.

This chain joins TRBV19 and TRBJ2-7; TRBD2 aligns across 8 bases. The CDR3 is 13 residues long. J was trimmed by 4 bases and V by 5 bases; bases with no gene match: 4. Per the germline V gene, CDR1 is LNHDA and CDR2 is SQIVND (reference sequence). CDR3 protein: CASSFTSGYEQYF. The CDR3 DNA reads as TGTGCCAGTAGTTTCACTAGCGGTTACGAGCAGTACTTC.